Following are 24 T cell receptor beta chains from one sample sequenced in a study of T cell responses to AZD1222 COVID-19 vaccine. Here immunoSEQ multiplex PCR was the method, and the copy in TCRdb shows in-frame clones only, minus some. The sample gives under 140,000 clones, approximately 94% of which show up once; approximately 2.8% is in the top ten. Sample: peripheral blood, taken 28 days after the second AZD1222 dose. These receptors originate from an adult who received the AZD1222 COVID-19 vaccine.

V gene TRBV11-2 combines with J gene TRBJ2-3; D remains ambiguous. Germline CDR1 is SGHAT and CDR2 is FQNNGV. The V and J ends lost 10 bases and 5 bases respectively, with 10 bases between them. The CDR3 spans 11 residues. Here the CDR3 reads CAIVSGDTQYF. In DNA, the CDR3 is TGTGCCATCGTTTCCGGAGATACGCAGTATTTT.

This chain uses TRBV5-6 with TRBJ2-2; no clear D gene. The CDR3 has 15 residues. Looked up from germline, CDR1 is SGHDT and CDR2 is YYEEEE. Trimming removed 0 bases at V and 5 bases at J, with 11 bases between. CDR3 protein: CASSLAFGITGELFF. The CDR3 bases are TGTGCCAGCAGCTTGGCCTTCGGCATTACCGGGGAGCTGTTTTTT.

This chain connects TRBV5-1 to TRBJ1-3; TRBD1 is a possible D gene (6 bases). The V and J ends lost 3 bases and 0 bases respectively, with 16 bases between them. Germline V gives CDR1 SGHRS, CDR2 YFSETQ. This CDR3 is built from 17 residues. CDR3 region: CASSSRTAPYSGNTIYF. In DNA, the CDR3 is TGCGCCAGCAGCTCCCGGACAGCGCCCTACTCTGGAAACACCATATATTTT.

CDR3 sequence reads: CASSRDRLYGYTF. The CDR3, as DNA: TGTGCCAGCAGTAGGGACCGACTCTATGGCTACACCTTC. This chain connects TRBV6-5 to TRBJ1-2; TRBD1 might be the D (5 bases). The CDR3 loop spans 13 amino acids. The V and J ends lost 5 bases and 4 bases respectively, with 11 bases between them. Germline V gives CDR1 MNHEY, CDR2 SVGAGI.

This sequence joins TRBV10-1 and TRBJ1-1; 9 bases match TRBD1. Per the germline V gene, CDR1 is WNHNN and CDR2 is SYGVQD (reference sequence). After removal of 6 bases from V and 5 bases from J, the junction contained 7 bases not matched to a gene. CDR3 length equals 14 residues. Here the CDR3 reads CASSQGDRGTEAFF. CDR3 bases: TGCGCCAGCAGCCAAGGCGACAGGGGGACTGAAGCTTTCTTT.

V and J are TRBV2 and TRBJ1-5, with TRBD1 matching over 9 bases. V shed 3 bases and J 4 bases; nucleotides not matched to a gene: 4. Germline assignment: CDR1 SNHLY and CDR2 FYNNEI. The CDR3 contains 15 residues. DNA of the CDR3: TGTGCCAGCAGTGAGGGAGGACAGGGGAATCAGCCCCAGCATTTT. It is translated as CASSEGGQGNQPQHF.

This chain joins TRBV5-4 and TRBJ1-2; D may be TRBD1 (5 bases). V was pared by 0 bases and J by 4 bases, with 13 bases between. The CDR3 is 15 amino acids. The germline gives CDR1 SGHNT, CDR2 YYREEE (reference sequence). The CDR3 region is CASSLEPGPTYGYTF. The CDR3 DNA follows: TGTGCCAGCAGCTTGGAGCCAGGGCCAACCTATGGCTACACCTTC.

The V and J genes are TRBV19 and TRBJ2-7; D is possibly TRBD2 (6 bases). CDR3 size: 15 residues. Germline lookup yields CDR1 LNHDA and CDR2 SQIVND (reference sequence). The V end was cut by 7 bases, the J end by 0 bases, with 16 bases between. The DNA of the CDR3 is TGTGCCAGTACCCCATCGGGGAGGACCTCCTACGAGCAGTACTTC. It is translated as CASTPSGRTSYEQYF.

V and J are TRBV19 and TRBJ1-2; weak D call: TRBD1 (5 bases). The CDR3 extends over 13 amino acids. Germline V gene sequence: CDR1 LNHDA, CDR2 SQIVND (reference sequence). The V gene lost 1 base and the J gene lost 8 bases, with 11 bases spanning the gap. The CDR3 DNA follows: TGTGCCAGTAGTATAGGGCAGGGTAGAGGCTACACCTTC. This gives the protein CASSIGQGRGYTF.

The chain recombines TRBV14 with TRBJ2-5; D perhaps matches TRBD1 (6 bases). The germline V gene has CDR1 SGHDN and CDR2 FVKESK. The CDR3 is 15 amino acids. V dropped 4 bases and J dropped 2 bases, with 14 bases sitting between them. CDR3 region: CASSPRSRGQETQYF. The DNA for the CDR3 is TGTGCCAGCAGCCCGAGGTCTAGGGGGCAAGAGACCCAGTACTTC.

The gene calls are TRBV12-3 or TRBV12-4 and TRBJ1-3; D gene unclear. The CDR3 extends over 12 amino acids. Trimming took 4 bases from V and 4 from J, leaving 5 bases between them. The CDR3 nucleotides read TGTGCCAGCAGTTGGCAGGGAAACACCATATATTTT. The encoded protein is CASSWQGNTIYF.

The CDR3 protein is CASSFRSRGIVSYEQYF. Here the CDR3 DNA reads TGTGCCAGCAGTTTTCGAAGCAGGGGGATTGTATCCTACGAGCAGTACTTC. The chain couples TRBV11-2 to TRBJ2-7, with TRBD1 identical over 7 bases. The CDR3 spans 17 residues. V lost 6 bases, J lost 1 base, and 15 bases stayed unmatched. Looked up from germline, CDR1 is SGHAT and CDR2 is FQNNGV.

CDR3 residues: CASSLPGNYGYTF. CDR3 bases: TGTGCCAGCTCACTTCCAGGGAACTATGGCTACACCTTC. V and J are TRBV18 and TRBJ1-2; D is perhaps TRBD1 (5 bases). With 4 bases removed from V and 2 bases from J, the gap between germline ends came to 8 bases. This CDR3 comprises 13 residues. The germline V gene has CDR1 KGHSH and CDR2 LQKENI. Based on the CDR3 plus reference TRBV18 and TRBJ1-2, the full variable domain is NAGVMQNPRHLVRRRGQEARLRCSPMKGHSHVYWYRQLPEEGLKFMVYLQKENIIDESGMPKERFSAEFPKEGPSILRIQQVVRGDSAAYFCASSLPGNYGYTFGSGTRLTVV.

V gene TRBV19 combines with J gene TRBJ2-1, with 7 bases fitting TRBD2. The germline V gene has CDR1 LNHDA and CDR2 SQIVND (reference sequence). The CDR3 runs to 15 residues. V shed 1 base and J 1 base; nucleotides not matched to a gene: 1. In DNA, the CDR3 is TGTGCCAGTAGTATAGGGCGGGAGTCCTACAATGAGCAGTTCTTC. Translating gives CASSIGRESYNEQFF.

This chain connects TRBV19 to TRBJ1-1, with 7 bases aligning to TRBD1. The CDR3 is made up of 13 amino acids. V was clipped by 9 bases and J by 5 bases; unmatched bases: 9. Germline-derived CDR1 and CDR2 are LNHDA and SQIVND (reference sequence). CDR3: CASSTGLVTEAFF. Here the CDR3 DNA reads TGTGCCAGCTCGACAGGGTTAGTGACTGAAGCTTTCTTT.

The chain has TRBV20-1 and TRBJ1-5, with D perhaps matching TRBD1 (5 bases). The CDR3 contains 12 residues. With 3 bases removed from V and 7 bases from J, the gap between germline ends came to 10 bases. The germline gives CDR1 DFQATT, CDR2 SNEGSKA (reference sequence). CDR3 loop: CSASSRDQPQHF. The CDR3, as DNA: TGCAGTGCTAGTTCCAGGGACCAGCCCCAGCATTTT.

V gene TRBV30 combines with J gene TRBJ1-6, with D unclear. Germline CDR1 and CDR2: GTSNPN and SVGIG (reference sequence). V was cut by 0 bases and J by 8 bases, with 14 bases left in between. This CDR3 region has 15 residues. The CDR3, as DNA: TGTGCCTGGAGTGTACGAAGGACCCTGGATTCACCCCTCCACTTT. Translation: CAWSVRRTLDSPLHF.

The chain joins TRBV5-1 to TRBJ1-1; TRBD1 matches at 8 bases. With V trimmed by 4 bases and J by 4 bases, 6 bases remained unmatched. Germline V gene sequence: CDR1 SGHRS, CDR2 YFSETQ. The CDR3 runs 14 residues. The CDR3 nucleotides read TGCGCCAGCAGCCGCACAGGGGGAGGCACTGAAGCTTTCTTT. Its protein product is CASSRTGGGTEAFF.

V usage is TRBV19 and J usage is TRBJ2-3; maybe TRBD1 (5 bases). Germline CDR1 LNHDA, CDR2 SQIVND (reference sequence). V was clipped by 5 bases and J by 0 bases, with 9 bases between them. The CDR3 contains 14 residues. The CDR3 protein is CASSYRRSTDTQYF. CDR3 sequence (DNA): TGTGCCAGTAGTTACAGGCGAAGCACAGATACGCAGTATTTT.

The CDR3 sequence: CASSPHGSPREGPYNEQFF. The DNA of the CDR3 is TGTGCCAGCTCACCCCACGGGTCCCCCAGGGAAGGACCCTACAATGAGCAGTTCTTC. The chain has TRBV18 and TRBJ2-1, with D possibly TRBD1 on 5 matching bases. Trimming took 3 bases from V and 2 from J, leaving 23 bases between them. There are 19 residues in the CDR3. Germline V gene sequence: CDR1 KGHSH, CDR2 LQKENI.

This chain connects TRBV11-2 to TRBJ2-5; D is unresolved. Germline V gives CDR1 SGHAT, CDR2 FQNNGV. This CDR3 region has 14 residues. The V end was cut by 0 bases, the J end by 4 bases, with 9 bases between. The CDR3 loop reads CASSLDGDSETQYF. CDR3 coding DNA: TGTGCCAGCAGCTTAGATGGGGATTCAGAGACCCAGTACTTC.

The chain is built from TRBV19 and TRBJ1-2, with D possibly being TRBD1 (5 bases). The CDR3 covers 17 residues. Germline CDR1 and CDR2: LNHDA and SQIVND (reference sequence). V shed 0 bases and J shed 0 bases, with 14 bases lying between them. CDR3 nucleotides: TGTGCCAGTAGTATAGATCAGGGCACCCGTTCTAACTATGGCTACACCTTC. Translating it yields CASSIDQGTRSNYGYTF.

The J gene is TRBJ2-5, the V gene TRBV19; D is perhaps TRBD1 (6 bases). The CDR3 spans 15 residues. The germline V gene has CDR1 LNHDA and CDR2 SQIVND (reference sequence). The ends were cut back, 1 base at V and 0 bases at J, with 9 bases in the middle. In nucleotides, the CDR3 is TGTGCCAGTAGTATAGGACAGGAGTACCAAGAGACCCAGTACTTC. It translates to CASSIGQEYQETQYF.

V and J are TRBV5-1 and TRBJ2-7, with 9 bases aligning to TRBD2. This CDR3 is built from 17 residues. Per the germline V gene, CDR1 is SGHRS and CDR2 is YFSETQ. J was trimmed by 2 bases and V by 4 bases; bases with no gene match: 13. In nucleotides, the CDR3 is TGCGCCAGCAGCATGGGGAGTGGCGGGAGGGCCACCTACGAGCAGTACTTC. Residues: CASSMGSGGRATYEQYF.